What follows are 21 T cell receptor beta chains derived from one specimen sequenced in a study of T cell responses to AZD1222 COVID-19 vaccine. Sequenced by immunoSEQ multiplex PCR; TCRdb stores in-frame clones only, minus some. Among 130,000 to 150,000 clones listed, around 89% were seen once. Sequencing used peripheral blood, obtained on day 0 of AZD1222 vaccination. Receptors originate from an adult in good health.

The chain employs TRBV11-2 and TRBJ2-1; D gene unclear. The germline V gene encodes CDR1 SGHAT and CDR2 FQNNGV. The CDR3 contains 13 residues. Trimming pared 5 bases from V and 7 bases from J, leaving 12 bases between. The CDR3 nucleotides are TGTGCCAGCAGCCTGTCTTTGGCTAATGAGCAGTTCTTC. This codes for CASSLSLANEQFF.

The count of this clone is one. The V gene is TRBV12-3 or TRBV12-4, the J gene TRBJ1-1, with D possibly TRBD1 on 5 matching bases. Trimming removed 3 bases from V and 12 bases from J, with 14 bases in between. CDR3 length: 12 amino acids. For the CDR3, the DNA is TGTGCCAGCAGTTTGGGGGGGGTAAAAACTTTCTTT. It is translated as CASSLGGVKTFF.

The rearrangement uses TRBV7-2 and TRBJ2-1, with 11 bases that match TRBD2. The CDR3 covers 17 residues. The germline CDR1 and CDR2 sequences are SGHTA and FQGNSA. V dropped 2 bases and J dropped 2; count of bases not matched to a gene: 5. CDR3 coding DNA: TGTGCCAGCAGCTTATGGGGACTAGCGGACACCTACAATGAGCAGTTCTTC. Protein sequence: CASSLWGLADTYNEQFF. Full variable domain (missing parts from reference TRBV7-2 and TRBJ2-1): GAGVSQSPSNKVTEKGKDVELRCDPISGHTALYWYRQSLGQGLEFLIYFQGNSAPDKSGLPSDRFSAERTGGSVSTLTIQRTQQEDSAVYLCASSLWGLADTYNEQFFGPGTRLTVL.

The gene calls are TRBV19 and TRBJ1-1, with 11 nucleotides matching TRBD1. The CDR3 is 15 amino acids. V was clipped by 10 bases and J by 3 bases; unmatched bases: 10. In germline, CDR1 is LNHDA, CDR2 SQIVND (reference sequence). The CDR3 spells CATADRGRLDTEAFF. The CDR3 region has the DNA TGTGCCACCGCGGACAGGGGGCGCCTAGACACTGAAGCTTTCTTT.

This chain links TRBV5-1 with TRBJ1-1; D possibly corresponds to TRBD1 (6 bases). Germline CDR1 and CDR2: SGHRS and YFSETQ. This CDR3 is built from 14 residues. Trimming removed 4 bases from V and 3 bases from J, with 13 bases in between. The CDR3 loop reads CASSRRGRDTEAFF. The DNA for the CDR3 is TGCGCCAGCAGCAGAAGGGGGAGGGACACTGAAGCTTTCTTT.

The chain employs TRBV5-1 and TRBJ1-4; D might be TRBD1 (5 bases). Per the germline V gene, CDR1 is SGHRS and CDR2 is YFSETQ. The CDR3 length is 14 residues. Trimming pared 3 bases from V and 3 bases from J, leaving 9 bases between. In DNA form, the CDR3 reads TGCGCCAGCAGCTATACAGGACCTAATGAAAAACTGTTTTTT. It specifies CASSYTGPNEKLFF.

The genes are TRBV25-1 and TRBJ2-2; D gene uncertain. The CDR3 has 11 amino acids. Trimming left V 5 bases short and J 7 bases short, with 5 bases between. From germline, CDR1 is MGHDK and CDR2 SYGVNS. The CDR3 region is CASSQNGELFF. CDR3 DNA: TGTGCCAGCAGTCAGAACGGGGAGCTGTTTTTT.

This chain connects TRBV30 to TRBJ1-1, with unresolved D. The CDR3 runs to 14 residues. The V gene lost 3 bases and the J gene lost 2 bases, with 13 bases spanning the gap. CDR1 is GTSNPN and CDR2 is SVGIG in the germline V gene (reference sequence). The CDR3 nucleotides read TGTGCCTGGAGGGCAAATCCAACTAACACTGAAGCTTTCTTT. Its protein product is CAWRANPTNTEAFF.

For the CDR3, the DNA is TGTGCCTGGATCCCTGCGGGGGGCTATGGCTACACCTTC. Translated: CAWIPAGGYGYTF. The V gene is TRBV30, the J gene TRBJ1-2, with D possibly matching TRBD1 (5 bases). Trimming pared 4 bases from V and 4 bases from J, leaving 13 bases between. Germline V gene lookup returns CDR1 GTSNPN and CDR2 SVGIG (reference sequence). The CDR3 length is 13 residues.

The rearrangement uses TRBV28 and TRBJ1-6; D might be TRBD1 (6 bases). The germline V and J ends were trimmed by 6 bases and 10 bases, with 13 bases remaining between them. Germline CDR1 reads MDHEN; CDR2 reads SYDVKM. The CDR3 is 13 residues long. CDR3 nucleotide sequence: TGTGCCAGCAGACCCGACAGGATCTCACCCCTCCACTTT. The encoded protein is CASRPDRISPLHF. The full variable domain, in which reference TRBV28 and TRBJ1-6 provide the parts outside the CDR3, is DVKVTQSSRYLVKRTGEKVFLECVQDMDHENMFWYRQDPGLGLRLIYFSYDVKMKEKGDIPEGYSVSREKKERFSLILESASTNQTSMYLCASRPDRISPLHFGNGTRLTVT.

V and J are TRBV6-5 and TRBJ1-1; D gene unclear. Between the trimmed V and J ends, which lost 3 bases and 4 bases, there was a span of 12 bases. The germline V gene encodes CDR1 MNHEY and CDR2 SVGAGI. The CDR3 spans 14 residues. CDR3 in DNA: TGTGCCAGCAGTTATTCAGGCGGTAGCACTGAAGCTTTCTTT. Translated: CASSYSGGSTEAFF.

This rearrangement joins TRBV2 to TRBJ1-2, with TRBD1 matching over 11 bases. Germline V CDR1 and CDR2: SNHLY, FYNNEI. V lost 6 bases to trimming and J lost 2 bases; unmatched junction nucleotides: 2. There are 14 residues in the CDR3. The CDR3, as DNA: TGTGCCAGCAGCTGGGACAGGGGGAACTATGGCTACACCTTC. It specifies CASSWDRGNYGYTF. The full variable domain, rest sourced from reference TRBV2 and TRBJ1-2, is EPEVTQTPSHQVTQMGQEVILRCVPISNHLYFYWYRQILGQKVEFLVSFYNNEISEKSEIFDDQFSVERPDGSNFTLKIRSTKLEDSAMYFCASSWDRGNYGYTFGSGTRLTVV.

This chain connects TRBV6-5 to TRBJ1-1; no clear D. The CDR3 length is 14 residues. From germline, CDR1 is MNHEY and CDR2 SVGAGI. V shed 4 bases and J shed 9 bases, with 18 bases lying between them. For the CDR3, the DNA is TGTGCCAGCAGTTTGGCGCTCCCCCCACGCCAAGCTTTCTTT. It codes for CASSLALPPRQAFF.

The CDR3 region has the DNA TGTGCCAGCTCACCCCAAGTCGGCGCTGAAGCTTTCTTT. It encodes CASSPQVGAEAFF. The chain carries TRBV18 and TRBJ1-1, with D hard to call. V lost 3 bases and J lost 6, with 11 bases in between. Germline CDR1 KGHSH, CDR2 LQKENI. There are 13 residues in the CDR3.

The chain joins TRBV14 to TRBJ1-2; D not resolved. V dropped 0 bases and J dropped 5 bases, with 13 bases sitting between them. The CDR3 is 15 residues long. CDR1 and CDR2 from the germline V gene are SGHDN and FVKESK. DNA of the CDR3: TGTGCCAGCAGCCAAGATTTGGGGAACCCATATGGCTACACCTTC. This gives the protein CASSQDLGNPYGYTF.

The chain employs TRBV5-5 and TRBJ2-7; D is unresolved. Germline assignment: CDR1 SGHKS and CDR2 YYEKEE (reference sequence). V shed 5 bases and J shed 3 bases, with 15 bases lying between them. This CDR3 comprises 14 residues. The CDR3 is CASRHKQSHYEQYF. In nucleotides, the CDR3 is TGTGCCAGCAGACACAAACAGTCGCACTACGAGCAGTACTTC.

The CDR3 loop reads CACAKPGLAGSDTQYF. DNA for the CDR3: TGTGCCTGCGCTAAACCGGGACTAGCGGGCTCAGATACGCAGTATTTT. The chain is built from TRBV30 and TRBJ2-3; the match to TRBD2 covers 12 bases. Trimming cost V 6 bases and J 4 bases; bases outside gene matches: 11. Germline lookup yields CDR1 GTSNPN and CDR2 SVGIG (reference sequence). This CDR3 region has 16 residues.

The chain combines TRBV6-5 with TRBJ2-7; TRBD2 matches at 11 bases. The CDR3 has 15 amino acids. CDR1 is MNHEY and CDR2 is SVGAGI in the germline V gene. J lost 5 bases, V lost 2 bases, and 5 bases had no gene match. CDR3 bases: TGTGCCAGCAGTTACGGCACTAGCGGGAGCAACGAGCAGTACTTC. Translation: CASSYGTSGSNEQYF.

The chain uses TRBV24-1 and TRBJ2-7; D is possibly TRBD1 (5 bases). CDR3 size: 14 residues. Germline loops: CDR1 KGHDR, CDR2 SFDVKD. Trimming took 3 bases from V and 0 from J, leaving 8 bases between them. In DNA, the CDR3 is TGTGCCACCAGTGATCACGACAGCTCCTACGAGCAGTACTTC. Protein product: CATSDHDSSYEQYF.

V and J are TRBV2 and TRBJ1-1, with D unclear. V was cut by 10 bases and J by 0 bases, with 15 bases left in between. Germline V gives CDR1 SNHLY, CDR2 FYNNEI. This CDR3 is built from 14 residues. The CDR3 is CATPRETLNTEAFF. The CDR3 DNA sequence: TGTGCCACCCCCCGGGAGACCTTGAACACTGAAGCTTTCTTT. Complete variable domain (other parts from reference TRBV2 and TRBJ1-1): EPEVTQTPSHQVTQMGQEVILRCVPISNHLYFYWYRQILGQKVEFLVSFYNNEISEKSEIFDDQFSVERPDGSNFTLKIRSTKLEDSAMYFCATPRETLNTEAFFGQGTRLTVV.

Concerning this clone itself: A junction end diverges from the germline sequence, so it may reflect a read error. The CDR3 here is CASSYSTLEIF. The CDR3 region has the DNA TGTGCCAGCAGTTACTCGACCCTGGAGATCTTC. The chain carries TRBV6-5 and TRBJ2-1; D is uncertain. There are 11 residues in the CDR3. CDR1 MNHEY and CDR2 SVGAGI come from the germline V gene.